The T cell receptor beta chain under discussion was sequenced for a study of siplizumab effects on memory and regulatory T cells. This CDR3 has 12 residues. Germline CDR1 and CDR2: SGHRS and YFSETQ. V was pared by 4 bases and J by 7 bases, with 9 bases between. The table came from immunoSEQ multiplex PCR; TCRdb's copy has only in-frame clones and leaves some out. The sample yields approximately 100,000 clones, approximately 93% seen once. The sequencing input was Tregs sorted from blood. The J gene is TRBJ2-1, the V gene TRBV5-1, with D hard to call. This TCR derives from a human donor in good health. The DNA of the CDR3 is TGCGCCAGCAGCCAACTTAAGAATGAGCAGTTCTTC. Translated, it gives CASSQLKNEQFF.